The 27 T cell receptor beta chains below come from one sample, sequenced in a study of cytomegalovirus exposure and HLA in healthy donors. PCR was performed using 60 Vbeta and 13 Jbeta primers. Data came from immunoSEQ multiplex PCR; TCRdb stores just in-frame clones and leaves some out. The sample contains about 55,000 clones, roughly 80% of which appear only once. Material for sequencing was PBMCs. The source is a man aged 30-40 years in good health and CMV-seronegative.

This chain links TRBV29-1 with TRBJ2-7; TRBD1 matches 9 bases. V trimming: 7 bases; J trimming: 2 bases; junction bases outside the gene matches: 3. The CDR3 extends over 12 amino acids. Germline loops: CDR1 SQVTM, CDR2 ANQGSEA. The CDR3 region is CSATGGTYEQYF. The CDR3 DNA reads TGCAGCGCGACAGGGGGGACCTACGAGCAGTACTTC.

J is TRBJ1-2 and V is TRBV4-3; 8 bases fit TRBD1. This CDR3 is built from 13 residues. V shed 3 bases and J 4 bases; nucleotides not matched to a gene: 1. The germline V gene encodes CDR1 LGHNA and CDR2 YSLEER. The CDR3 DNA is TGCGCCAGCAGCCAGGGGACAGGCTATGGCTACACCTTC. As protein: CASSQGTGYGYTF.

The chain has TRBV5-1 and TRBJ1-3; D is undetermined. Per germline, CDR1 SGHRS and CDR2 YFSETQ. The CDR3 is 14 amino acids. V was shortened by 4 bases and J by 0 bases, with 8 bases between the two germline ends. The CDR3: CASSEVGSGNTIYF. CDR3 nucleotides: TGCGCCAGCAGCGAGGTGGGCTCTGGAAACACCATATATTTT.

The chain employs TRBV5-4 and TRBJ2-5; 10 bases fit TRBD1. The V gene's germline CDR1 is SGHNT and CDR2 YYREEE (reference sequence). The V gene end was trimmed by 2 bases and the J gene end by 4 bases; junction bases not matched to a gene: 17. The CDR3 has 19 residues. The CDR3 spells CASSFGPGTGDRRTETQYF. In nucleotides, the CDR3 is TGTGCCAGCAGCTTTGGGCCCGGGACAGGGGATCGGCGTACAGAGACCCAGTACTTC.

The rearrangement joins TRBV6-4 to TRBJ2-5; the match to TRBD2 covers 12 bases. There are 15 residues in the CDR3. V trimming: 3 bases; J trimming: 1 base; junction bases outside the gene matches: 0. Per the germline V gene, CDR1 is MRHNA and CDR2 is SNTAGT. The DNA for the CDR3 is TGTGCCAGCAGTGAACTAGCGGGGGGCCAAGAGACCCAGTACTTC. Translating gives CASSELAGGQETQYF.

In the case of this clone: An end of the junction does not agree with germline; a read error may underlie this. The CDR3 sequence: CASSPATSGGETQYF. CDR3 nucleotides: TGTGCTAGCAGCCCCGCGACTAGCGGGGGGGAGACCCAGTACTTC. The chain combines TRBV7-7 with TRBJ2-5; 13 bases line up with TRBD2. This CDR3 region has 15 residues. The V gene's germline CDR1 is SSHAT and CDR2 FNYEAQ (reference sequence). Complete variable domain (other parts from reference TRBV7-7 and TRBJ2-5): GAGVSQSPRYKVTKRGQDVTLRCDPISSHATLYWYQQALGQGPEFLTYFNYEAQPDKSGLPSDRFSAERPEGSISTLTIQRTEQRDSAMYRCASSPATSGGETQYFGPGTRLLVL.

The chain carries TRBV7-2 and TRBJ1-4; 8 positions match TRBD1. The junction had 3 bases not matched to a gene; V was cut back by 4 bases and J by 5 bases. Germline assignment: CDR1 SGHTA and CDR2 FQGNSA. The CDR3 has 14 amino acids. The CDR3 DNA sequence: TGTGCCAGCAGCTCAAGACAGGGGAATGAAAAACTGTTTTTT. Residues: CASSSRQGNEKLFF.

The J gene is TRBJ2-2, the V gene TRBV4-3, with unresolved D. Germline V gene sequence: CDR1 LGHNA, CDR2 YSLEER. The CDR3 is made up of 13 amino acids. Trimming left V 5 bases short and J 6 bases short, with 10 bases between. This CDR3 is CASSVRSAGELFF. CDR3 DNA sequence: TGCGCCAGCAGCGTGAGGAGTGCCGGGGAGCTGTTTTTT.

The J gene is TRBJ1-1, the V gene TRBV7-2; D is undetermined. This CDR3 has 15 residues. In germline, CDR1 is SGHTA, CDR2 FQGNSA. The V end lost 1 base, the J end lost 0 bases, and 9 bases lay between the germline ends. The CDR3 region is CASSLGASVNTEAFF. Here the CDR3 DNA reads TGTGCCAGCAGCTTAGGGGCTTCAGTGAACACTGAAGCTTTCTTT.

This clone has just one count. The chain uses TRBV29-1 and TRBJ2-2, with TRBD1 as a possible D gene (5 bases). This CDR3 is 14 amino acids long. From germline, CDR1 is SQVTM and CDR2 ANQGSEA. V lost 4 bases, J lost 6 bases, and 15 bases lay in between. CDR3 protein: CSVAGRAPSGELFF. The CDR3 DNA sequence: TGCAGCGTTGCGGGCAGGGCTCCTTCCGGGGAGCTGTTTTTT.

This clone was observed a few times. V is TRBV5-1 and J is TRBJ1-4; tentatively, D is TRBD1 (5 bases). The CDR3 totals 13 residues. Per germline, CDR1 SGHRS and CDR2 YFSETQ. V was shortened by 4 bases and J by 7 bases, with 11 bases between the two germline ends. As DNA, the CDR3 is TGCGCCAGCAGCCCGGACATGCTTGAAAAACTGTTTTTT. Translated, it gives CASSPDMLEKLFF.

This chain links TRBV11-1 with TRBJ1-2; a possible D gene is TRBD1 (5 bases). Germline V gene lookup returns CDR1 SGHAT and CDR2 FQDESV (reference sequence). Trimming left V 5 bases short and J 5 bases short, with 12 bases between. CDR3 length equals 13 residues. The CDR3: CASSLAGLYGYTF. CDR3 DNA: TGTGCCAGCAGCCTCGCGGGGCTTTATGGCTACACCTTC. The variable domain in full, completed from reference TRBV11-1 and TRBJ1-2, reads EAEVAQSPRYKITEKSQAVAFWCDPISGHATLYWYRQILGQGPELLVQFQDESVVDDSQLPKDRFSAERLKGVDSTLKIQPAELGDSAMYLCASSLAGLYGYTFGSGTRLTVV.

The chain combines TRBV27 with TRBJ1-1; unclear D gene. This CDR3 has 13 amino acids. In germline, CDR1 is MNHEY, CDR2 SMNVEV (reference sequence). V shed 5 bases and J shed 2 bases, with 9 bases lying between them. This CDR3 is CASSERGNTEAFF. The CDR3 region has the DNA TGTGCCAGCAGTGAGAGAGGAAACACTGAAGCTTTCTTT.

V and J are TRBV4-3 and TRBJ2-1, with 11 bases matching TRBD2. The germline CDR1 and CDR2 sequences are LGHNA and YSLEER. The trim removed 0 bases at V and 4 bases at J, leaving 5 bases unmatched. This CDR3 is built from 17 residues. The CDR3 nucleotides read TGCGCCAGCAGCCAAGATCATTGGACTAGCGGGTACAATGAGCAGTTCTTC. It yields the protein CASSQDHWTSGYNEQFF.

The chain employs TRBV6-5 and TRBJ1-3; tentatively, D is TRBD1 (5 bases). Per the germline V gene, CDR1 is MNHEY and CDR2 is SVGAGI. This CDR3 is 15 amino acids long. Trimming pared 2 bases from V and 7 bases from J, leaving 15 bases between. This chain's CDR3 is CASSYDPKGRNTIYF. For the CDR3, the DNA is TGTGCCAGCAGTTACGACCCCAAGGGGAGGAACACCATATATTTT.

Concerning this clone: At one boundary the junction diverges from the germline segment, which might be a read error. The CDR3: CASREEGKAGQPQHF. CDR3 coding DNA: TGTGCCAGCAGGGAAGAAGGGAAGGCGGGACAGCCCCAGCATTTT. The rearrangement joins TRBV2 to TRBJ1-5, with D unclear. There are 15 residues in the CDR3. Germline V CDR1 and CDR2: SNHLY, FYNNEI.

This chain uses TRBV5-4 with TRBJ1-1, with 8 bases that match TRBD1. The CDR3 is 15 amino acids. Germline CDR1 is SGHNT and CDR2 is YYREEE (reference sequence). V dropped 4 bases and J dropped 3; count of bases not matched to a gene: 8. Here the CDR3 reads CASSPGLRGHTEAFF. CDR3 nucleotides: TGTGCCAGCAGCCCAGGACTCAGGGGGCACACTGAAGCTTTCTTT.

The chain has TRBV15 and TRBJ2-1; D remains unclear. Trimming pared 6 bases from V and 5 bases from J, leaving 14 bases between. Germline V gives CDR1 LNHNV, CDR2 YYDKDF (reference sequence). This CDR3 region has 14 residues. The CDR3 DNA reads TGTGCCACCAGTGTGGGCAGAGTAAACAATGAGCAGTTCTTC. Protein: CATSVGRVNNEQFF.

The V gene is TRBV19, the J gene TRBJ2-5; 8 positions match TRBD1. V shed 9 bases, J shed 5 bases, and the junction held 17 bases outside the gene matches. The CDR3 loop spans 16 amino acids. In germline, CDR1 is LNHDA, CDR2 SQIVND (reference sequence). The CDR3 DNA reads as TGTGCCAGCTCCCTTAGGACAGGGCGTGGTGTGGAGACCCAGTACTTC. Protein: CASSLRTGRGVETQYF.

The chain carries TRBV10-1 and TRBJ1-4; no reliable D call. The CDR3 length is 13 residues. CDR1 is WNHNN, CDR2 SYGVQD, per germline (reference sequence). Trimming cost V 3 bases and J 4 bases, with 6 bases left between them. The CDR3 nucleotides are TGCGCCAGCAGTGAAACGGTTAATGAAAAACTGTTTTTT. Its translation: CASSETVNEKLFF.

The chain uses TRBV30 and TRBJ1-1; D is possibly TRBD1 (6 bases). Germline V gene data show CDR1 as GTSNPN and CDR2 as SVGIG (reference sequence). This CDR3 is 14 amino acids long. Trimming cost V 3 bases and J 1 base, with 12 bases left between them. The DNA of the CDR3 is TGTGCCTGGAGAGGCCGGACAGCGAACACTGAAGCTTTCTTT. Protein sequence: CAWRGRTANTEAFF.

The rearrangement links TRBV21-1 to TRBJ2-3; the D segment call TRBD2 is taken from the table without a DNA check. TRBV21-1 is recorded as a pseudogene. The CDR3 extends over 15 amino acids. The DNA for the CDR3 is TGTGCCAGCAGCAAAGAATGGGCAGCGGGGGATACGCAGTATTTT. It translates to CASSKEWAAGDTQYF.

The chain has TRBV5-1 and TRBJ2-2, with 9 bases aligning to TRBD1. J gave up 3 bases and V 7 bases, and 7 bases lay outside the gene matches. Per germline, CDR1 SGHRS and CDR2 YFSETQ. The CDR3 loop spans 15 amino acids. CDR3 in amino acids: CASRDDRGYTGELFF. CDR3 DNA: TGCGCCAGCCGGGACGACAGGGGGTACACCGGGGAGCTGTTTTTT. The entire variable domain, with the rest obtained from reference TRBV5-1 and TRBJ2-2, is as follows: KAGVTQTPRYLIKTRGQQVTLSCSPISGHRSVSWYQQTPGQGLQFLFEYFSETQRNKGNFPGRFSGRQFSNSRSEMNVSTLELGDSALYLCASRDDRGYTGELFFGEGSRLTVL.

The rearrangement links TRBV6-5 to TRBJ2-3; D may be TRBD1 (6 bases). The ends were cut back, 2 bases at V and 2 bases at J, with 8 bases in the middle. The germline V gene encodes CDR1 MNHEY and CDR2 SVGAGI. The CDR3 extends over 14 amino acids. DNA for the CDR3: TGTGCCAGCAGTTACCAGGGGTTCACAGATACGCAGTATTTT. The encoded protein is CASSYQGFTDTQYF.

This chain uses TRBV5-6 with TRBJ2-5; D remains unclear. CDR1 is SGHDT and CDR2 is YYEEEE in the germline V gene. This CDR3 spans 14 amino acids. Trimming left V 5 bases short and J 1 base short, with 12 bases between. This CDR3 is CASSLIAIQETQYF. In DNA form, the CDR3 reads TGTGCCAGCAGTCTCATAGCCATCCAAGAGACCCAGTACTTC.

On this clone: One end of the junction is discordant with germline, which a read error may explain. The rearrangement joins TRBV6-6 to TRBJ2-7; 7 bases fit TRBD2. The CDR3 consists of 14 residues. The germline V gene encodes CDR1 MNHNY and CDR2 SVGAGI (reference sequence). DNA of the CDR3: TGTGCCAGCACCACGGGCGGGAGAACCTACGAGCAGTGCTTC. Its translation: CASTTGGRTYEQCF.

The chain recombines TRBV5-1 with TRBJ1-4, with D maybe TRBD1 (6 bases). Between the trimmed V and J ends, which lost 4 bases and 4 bases, there was a span of 11 bases. The CDR3 runs to 14 residues. Germline lookup yields CDR1 SGHRS and CDR2 YFSETQ. The DNA for the CDR3 is TGCGCCAGCAGCCTTGGACAGCTTAATGAAAAACTGTTTTTT. This translates into CASSLGQLNEKLFF.